This entry features one T cell receptor (beta chain) sequence. There are 15 residues in the CDR3. Trimming left V 0 bases short and J 3 bases short, with 13 bases between. Germline V gene data show CDR1 as SGHRS and CDR2 as YFSETQ. 60 Vbeta and 13 Jbeta primers were used in PCR. Clones were sequenced by immunoSEQ multiplex PCR, and TCRdb holds only the in-frame ones, with some missing. The sample has around 200,000 clones, around four fifths seen once; the top ten hold 3.1%. This sample is part of a study of cytomegalovirus exposure and HLA in healthy donors. This rearrangement joins TRBV5-1 to TRBJ2-7; D is perhaps TRBD2 (6 bases). Material for sequencing was PBMCs. The source of this sequence is a female donor in good health and CMV-seronegative. In DNA, the CDR3 is TGCGCCAGCAGCTTGGAGGGCGGGGTTGTCTACGAGCAGTACTTC. It yields the protein CASSLEGGVVYEQYF.